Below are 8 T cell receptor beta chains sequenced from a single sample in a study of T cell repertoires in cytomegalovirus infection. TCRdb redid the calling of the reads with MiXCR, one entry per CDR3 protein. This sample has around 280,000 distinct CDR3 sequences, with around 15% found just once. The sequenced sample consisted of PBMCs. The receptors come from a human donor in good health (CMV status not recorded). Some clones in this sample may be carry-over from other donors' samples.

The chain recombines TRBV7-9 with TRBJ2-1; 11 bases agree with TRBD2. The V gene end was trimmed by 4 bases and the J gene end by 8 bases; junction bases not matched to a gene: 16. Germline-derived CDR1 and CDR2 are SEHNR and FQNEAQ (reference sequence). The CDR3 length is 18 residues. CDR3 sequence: CASSSPTSGARLIHEQFF. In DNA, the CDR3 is TGTGCCAGCAGCTCCCCGACTAGCGGGGCCCGCTTAATCCATGAGCAGTTCTTC.

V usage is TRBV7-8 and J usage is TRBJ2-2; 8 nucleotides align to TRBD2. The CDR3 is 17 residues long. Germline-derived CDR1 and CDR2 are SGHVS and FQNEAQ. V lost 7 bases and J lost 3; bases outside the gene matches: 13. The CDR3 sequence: CASIRRGGEGDTGELFF. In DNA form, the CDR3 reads TGTGCCAGCATCCGACGGGGGGGAGAAGGAGACACCGGGGAGCTGTTTTTT.

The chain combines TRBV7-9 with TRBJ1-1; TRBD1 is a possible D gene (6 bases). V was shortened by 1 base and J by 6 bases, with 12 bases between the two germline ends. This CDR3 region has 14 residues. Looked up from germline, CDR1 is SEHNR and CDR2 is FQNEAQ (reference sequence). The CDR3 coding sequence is TGTGCCAGCAGCTTAGGTGAAGACAGGTCTGAAGCTTTCTTT. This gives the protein CASSLGEDRSEAFF. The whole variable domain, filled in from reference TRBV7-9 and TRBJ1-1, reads DTGVSQNPRHKITKRGQNVTFRCDPISEHNRLYWYRQTLGQGPEFLTYFQNEAQLEKSRLLSDRFSAERPKGSFSTLEIQRTEQGDSAMYLCASSLGEDRSEAFFGQGTRLTVV.

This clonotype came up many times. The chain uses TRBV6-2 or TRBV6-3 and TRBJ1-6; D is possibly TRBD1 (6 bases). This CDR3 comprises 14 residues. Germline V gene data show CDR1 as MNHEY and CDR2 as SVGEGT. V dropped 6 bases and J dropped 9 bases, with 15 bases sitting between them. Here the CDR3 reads CASSPGAGISPLHF. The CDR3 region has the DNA TGTGCCAGCAGCCCAGGGGCGGGAATTTCACCCCTCCACTTT.

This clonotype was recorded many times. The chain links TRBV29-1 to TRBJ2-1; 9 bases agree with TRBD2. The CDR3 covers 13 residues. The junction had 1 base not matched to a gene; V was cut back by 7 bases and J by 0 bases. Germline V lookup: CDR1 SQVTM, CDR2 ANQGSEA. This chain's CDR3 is CSGSGSSYNEQFF. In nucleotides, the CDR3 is TGCAGCGGTAGCGGGAGCTCCTACAATGAGCAGTTCTTC.

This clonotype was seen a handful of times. The CDR3 reads CASSSRQGDTGELFF. CDR3 coding DNA: TGCGCCAGCAGCTCACGACAGGGTGATACCGGGGAGCTGTTTTTT. The chain combines TRBV5-1 with TRBJ2-2; 7 bases are shared with TRBD1. In germline, CDR1 is SGHRS, CDR2 YFSETQ. The CDR3 extends over 15 amino acids. Trimming removed 3 bases from V and 5 bases from J; junction bases left unmatched: 7.

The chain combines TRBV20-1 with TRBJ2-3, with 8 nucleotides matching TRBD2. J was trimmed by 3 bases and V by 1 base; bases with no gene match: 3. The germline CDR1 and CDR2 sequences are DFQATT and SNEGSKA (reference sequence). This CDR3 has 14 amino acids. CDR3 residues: CSARASGGTDTQYF. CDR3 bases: TGCAGTGCTAGAGCCAGCGGGGGAACAGATACGCAGTATTTT.

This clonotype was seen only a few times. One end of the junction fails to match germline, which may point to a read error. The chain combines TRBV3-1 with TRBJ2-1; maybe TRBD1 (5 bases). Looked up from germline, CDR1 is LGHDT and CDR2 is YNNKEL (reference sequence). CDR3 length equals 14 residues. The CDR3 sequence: CASSHSTGASWQIF. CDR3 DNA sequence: TGTGCCAGCAGCCATTCTACAGGCGCCTCTTGGCAGATCTTC.